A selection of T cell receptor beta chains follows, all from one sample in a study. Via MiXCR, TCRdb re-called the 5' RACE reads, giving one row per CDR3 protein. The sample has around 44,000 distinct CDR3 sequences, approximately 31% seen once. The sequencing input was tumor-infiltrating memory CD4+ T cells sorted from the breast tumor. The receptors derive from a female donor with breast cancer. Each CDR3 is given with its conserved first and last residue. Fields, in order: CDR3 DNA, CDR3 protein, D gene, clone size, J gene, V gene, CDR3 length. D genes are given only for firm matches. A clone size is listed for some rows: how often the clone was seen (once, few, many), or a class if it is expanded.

CDR3 DNA: TGCGCCAGCAGACCGACAGGGGGCGGGCGCAATGAGCAGTTCTTC
CDR3 protein: CASRPTGGGRNEQFF
D gene: TRBD1
clone size: few
J gene: TRBJ2-1
V gene: TRBV5-1
CDR3 length: 15

CDR3 DNA: TGTGCCACCAGTGATTTGCGTGGGCAGTACTTC
CDR3 protein: CATSDLRGQYF
D gene: NA
clone size: NA
J gene: TRBJ2-4
V gene: TRBV24-1
CDR3 length: 11

CDR3 DNA: TGTGCCAGCAGTAGACCGACAGACAGCTCTGGGGCCAACGTCCTGACTTTC
CDR3 protein: CASSRPTDSSGANVLTF
D gene: NA
clone size: NA
J gene: TRBJ2-6
V gene: TRBV6-6
CDR3 length: 17

CDR3 DNA: TGTGCCAGCAGGGGTTTTTCTGGCAATGAGCAGTTCTTC
CDR3 protein: CASRGFSGNEQFF
D gene: NA
clone size: NA
J gene: TRBJ2-1
V gene: TRBV12-3/TRBV12-4
CDR3 length: 13

CDR3 DNA: TGTGCCAGCAGCTTATTGACAGGGGGCGCAGATACGCAGTATTTT
CDR3 protein: CASSLLTGGADTQYF
D gene: TRBD1
clone size: once
J gene: TRBJ2-3
V gene: TRBV7-9
CDR3 length: 15

CDR3 DNA: TGCAGTGCTAGAGAATGGGGGAGGCAAGAGACCCAGTACTTC
CDR3 protein: CSAREWGRQETQYF
D gene: NA
clone size: few
J gene: TRBJ2-5
V gene: TRBV20-1
CDR3 length: 14

CDR3 DNA: TGCGCCAGCAGCCAATCTCCTAGGGGGAGCGACACAGATACGCAGTATTTT
CDR3 protein: CASSQSPRGSDTDTQYF
D gene: NA
clone size: many
J gene: TRBJ2-3
V gene: TRBV4-1
CDR3 length: 17

CDR3 DNA: TGTGCCAGCAGCCCCCCGGGAGTCAGTACAGATACGCAGTATTTT
CDR3 protein: CASSPPGVSTDTQYF
D gene: NA
clone size: NA
J gene: TRBJ2-3
V gene: TRBV7-3
CDR3 length: 15

CDR3 DNA: TGTGCCAGCAGTTACTCGGGACAGGGGGCGTCTGAGCAGTTCTTC
CDR3 protein: CASSYSGQGASEQFF
D gene: TRBD1
clone size: few
J gene: TRBJ2-1
V gene: TRBV6-5
CDR3 length: 15

CDR3 DNA: TGCAGTGCTAGGGCTGAGCGGGGAGGCTCAGATACGCAGTATTTT
CDR3 protein: CSARAERGGSDTQYF
D gene: TRBD2
clone size: NA
J gene: TRBJ2-3
V gene: TRBV20-1
CDR3 length: 15

CDR3 DNA: TGTGCCAGCCGAGGAGGGGGTTGGGAAAAACTGTTTTTT
CDR3 protein: CASRGGGWEKLFF
D gene: NA
clone size: many
J gene: TRBJ1-4
V gene: TRBV12-3/TRBV12-4
CDR3 length: 13

CDR3 DNA: TGCGCCAGCAGCCGACTACTGAGTAGCAATCAGCCCCAGCATTTT
CDR3 protein: CASSRLLSSNQPQHF
D gene: NA
clone size: many
J gene: TRBJ1-5
V gene: TRBV4-1
CDR3 length: 15

CDR3 DNA: TGTGCCAGCAGCTTAGCGCATCGGGTTAATGAGCAGTTCTTC
CDR3 protein: CASSLAHRVNEQFF
D gene: NA
clone size: NA
J gene: TRBJ2-1
V gene: TRBV7-9
CDR3 length: 14

CDR3 DNA: TGTGCCAGCAGTGGCGGGGGGGCCGGCGATGAGCAGTTCTTC
CDR3 protein: CASSGGGAGDEQFF
D gene: TRBD2
clone size: once
J gene: TRBJ2-1
V gene: TRBV25-1
CDR3 length: 14

CDR3 DNA: TGTGCCAGCAGCTGGGACAGGGGTGAAAAACTGGTTTTT
CDR3 protein: CASSWDRGEKLVF
D gene: TRBD1
clone size: NA
J gene: TRBJ1-4
V gene: TRBV7-9
CDR3 length: 13

CDR3 DNA: TGCGCCAGCACCGGGGACGTCTCCTACGAGCAGTACTTC
CDR3 protein: CASTGDVSYEQYF
D gene: NA
clone size: NA
J gene: TRBJ2-7
V gene: TRBV5-1
CDR3 length: 13

CDR3 DNA: TGTGCCAGCAGCGGGTTCACAGGGGACTCCCAGCCCCAGCATTTT
CDR3 protein: CASSGFTGDSQPQHF
D gene: TRBD1
clone size: once
J gene: TRBJ1-5
V gene: TRBV6-2/TRBV6-3
CDR3 length: 15

CDR3 DNA: TGCGCCAGCCGGGCGGAAGGAGAAAAACTGTTTTTT
CDR3 protein: CASRAEGEKLFF
D gene: NA
clone size: many
J gene: TRBJ1-4
V gene: TRBV5-1
CDR3 length: 12

CDR3 DNA: TGTGCCAGCAGCGCAGGGGTCTGGTATGAGCAGTTCTTC
CDR3 protein: CASSAGVWYEQFF
D gene: NA
clone size: many
J gene: TRBJ2-1
V gene: TRBV6-1
CDR3 length: 13

CDR3 DNA: TGTGCCACCAAACGAACAGGGCAGTATGGCTACACCTTC
CDR3 protein: CATKRTGQYGYTF
D gene: NA
clone size: NA
J gene: TRBJ1-2
V gene: TRBV24-1
CDR3 length: 13

CDR3 DNA: TGTGCCAGCAGTGAAGTACTCACAGGGGGCTTTGGCTACACCTTC
CDR3 protein: CASSEVLTGGFGYTF
D gene: TRBD1
clone size: few
J gene: TRBJ1-2
V gene: TRBV6-1
CDR3 length: 15

CDR3 DNA: TGCAGTGCTAGCTACGGTAGCGTGTACAATGAGCAGTTCTTC
CDR3 protein: CSASYGSVYNEQFF
D gene: NA
clone size: many
J gene: TRBJ2-1
V gene: TRBV20-1
CDR3 length: 14

CDR3 DNA: TGCGCCAGCAGTCAAGTTCCAGTAGGTACGCTCGACAATGAGCAGTTCTTC
CDR3 protein: CASSQVPVGTLDNEQFF
D gene: NA
clone size: few
J gene: TRBJ2-1
V gene: TRBV4-1
CDR3 length: 17

CDR3 DNA: TGTGCCAGCAGGACCGCGGGCAGCTATGGCTACACCTTC
CDR3 protein: CASRTAGSYGYTF
D gene: NA
clone size: few
J gene: TRBJ1-2
V gene: TRBV7-2
CDR3 length: 13

CDR3 DNA: TGTGCCAGCAGCCCCCTGGGCGACTACGAGCAGTACTTC
CDR3 protein: CASSPLGDYEQYF
D gene: NA
clone size: few
J gene: TRBJ2-7
V gene: TRBV12-3/TRBV12-4
CDR3 length: 13

CDR3 DNA: TGCAGTGCTACCCCCCCCTTAGCGGGAGTATACGAGCAGTACTTC
CDR3 protein: CSATPPLAGVYEQYF
D gene: TRBD2
clone size: NA
J gene: TRBJ2-7
V gene: TRBV20-1
CDR3 length: 15

CDR3 DNA: TGTGCCAGTAGAAACAACTACGAGCAGTACTTC
CDR3 protein: CASRNNYEQYF
D gene: NA
clone size: NA
J gene: TRBJ2-7
V gene: TRBV19
CDR3 length: 11

CDR3 DNA: TGTGCCAGCAGCCGGACTAGCGGGGGGGTTTTCTCCACAGATACGCAGTATTTT
CDR3 protein: CASSRTSGGVFSTDTQYF
D gene: TRBD2
clone size: NA
J gene: TRBJ2-3
V gene: TRBV7-2
CDR3 length: 18

CDR3 DNA: TGTGCCAGCAGTTTATTTAGCGGGAGGGCAGGCAATGAGCAGTTCTTC
CDR3 protein: CASSLFSGRAGNEQFF
D gene: TRBD2
clone size: NA
J gene: TRBJ2-1
V gene: TRBV27
CDR3 length: 16

CDR3 DNA: TGTGCCAGCAGCTTAGCACACAGGGGGAACGAGCAGTACTTC
CDR3 protein: CASSLAHRGNEQYF
D gene: TRBD1
clone size: NA
J gene: TRBJ2-7
V gene: TRBV7-9
CDR3 length: 14

CDR3 DNA: TGCGCCAGCAGCCAAGTTGATATGGGATTTAACACCGGGGAGCTGTTTTTT
CDR3 protein: CASSQVDMGFNTGELFF
D gene: NA
clone size: many
J gene: TRBJ2-2
V gene: TRBV4-1
CDR3 length: 17

CDR3 DNA: TGCGCCAGCAGCCAAGGGGGTCTCCGGGACAGTAATTCACCCCTCCACTTT
CDR3 protein: CASSQGGLRDSNSPLHF
D gene: TRBD1
clone size: few
J gene: TRBJ1-6
V gene: TRBV4-1
CDR3 length: 17

CDR3 DNA: TGCGCCAGCAGCTTCGAAGCGGGGGGGTTCACAGATACGCAGTATTTT
CDR3 protein: CASSFEAGGFTDTQYF
D gene: TRBD2
clone size: NA
J gene: TRBJ2-3
V gene: TRBV5-1
CDR3 length: 16

CDR3 DNA: TGCAGTGCTAGGAGGACTCAAGAGAAAGCTTTCTTT
CDR3 protein: CSARRTQEKAFF
D gene: NA
clone size: NA
J gene: TRBJ1-1
V gene: TRBV20-1
CDR3 length: 12

CDR3 DNA: TGCGCCAGCAGACCACAGGGGGGGGGCAATCAGCCCCAGCATTTT
CDR3 protein: CASRPQGGGNQPQHF
D gene: TRBD1
clone size: NA
J gene: TRBJ1-5
V gene: TRBV4-1
CDR3 length: 15

CDR3 DNA: TGTGCCAGCAGTACTACAGCTCTTGAAGCTTTCTTT
CDR3 protein: CASSTTALEAFF
D gene: NA
clone size: few
J gene: TRBJ1-1
V gene: TRBV12-3/TRBV12-4
CDR3 length: 12

CDR3 DNA: TGCGCCAGCAGCTTGGAGCGGCGGACAGGTTACAATGAGCAGTTCTTC
CDR3 protein: CASSLERRTGYNEQFF
D gene: TRBD1
clone size: NA
J gene: TRBJ2-1
V gene: TRBV5-1
CDR3 length: 16

CDR3 DNA: TGTGCCAGCATAAGTGCGGCGAACGCTGAAGCTTTCTTT
CDR3 protein: CASISAANAEAFF
D gene: NA
clone size: NA
J gene: TRBJ1-1
V gene: TRBV27
CDR3 length: 13

CDR3 DNA: TGCAGTGCCCAAGACAGGTACAATGAGCAGTTCTTC
CDR3 protein: CSAQDRYNEQFF
D gene: NA
clone size: few
J gene: TRBJ2-1
V gene: TRBV20-1
CDR3 length: 12

CDR3 DNA: TGTGCCAGCAGCTCGCCGGGACTAGCGGGTTCTAGCACAGGTACGCAGTATTTT
CDR3 protein: CASSSPGLAGSSTGTQYF
D gene: TRBD2
clone size: NA
J gene: TRBJ2-3
V gene: TRBV5-4
CDR3 length: 18

CDR3 DNA: TGTGCCAGCAGGAGACCATTCTACGAGCAGTACTTC
CDR3 protein: CASRRPFYEQYF
D gene: NA
clone size: NA
J gene: TRBJ2-7
V gene: TRBV28
CDR3 length: 12

CDR3 DNA: TGCGCCAGCAGCCAAGGTGACAGTTCCTACGAGCAGTACTTC
CDR3 protein: CASSQGDSSYEQYF
D gene: NA
clone size: many
J gene: TRBJ2-7
V gene: TRBV4-1
CDR3 length: 14

CDR3 DNA: TGTGCCAGCTCCCAGACACCGAGCTCTGGAAACACCATATATTTT
CDR3 protein: CASSQTPSSGNTIYF
D gene: NA
clone size: few
J gene: TRBJ1-3
V gene: TRBV18
CDR3 length: 15

CDR3 DNA: TGCGCCAGCAGTGGGGGGAGATTCACCGGGGAGCTGTTTTTT
CDR3 protein: CASSGGRFTGELFF
D gene: NA
clone size: few
J gene: TRBJ2-2
V gene: TRBV5-1
CDR3 length: 14

CDR3 DNA: TGTGCCAGCAGCCAAGTAGGCGGCAACCCGGGGGATACGCAGTATTTT
CDR3 protein: CASSQVGGNPGDTQYF
D gene: NA
clone size: once
J gene: TRBJ2-3
V gene: TRBV3-1
CDR3 length: 16

CDR3 DNA: TGTGCCAGCAGCCCGGCGGGAGTTTCCCACGAGCAGTACTTC
CDR3 protein: CASSPAGVSHEQYF
D gene: TRBD2
clone size: NA
J gene: TRBJ2-7
V gene: TRBV12-3/TRBV12-4
CDR3 length: 14

CDR3 DNA: TGTGTCAGCGCTCGAAGTGGGGGGAACACAGATACGCAGTACTTT
CDR3 protein: CVSARSGGNTDTQYF
D gene: NA
clone size: NA
J gene: TRBJ2-3
V gene: TRBV7-3
CDR3 length: 15

CDR3 DNA: TGTGCCAGCAGCCCAAACCCTACAGATACGCAGTATTTT
CDR3 protein: CASSPNPTDTQYF
D gene: NA
clone size: many
J gene: TRBJ2-3
V gene: TRBV7-3
CDR3 length: 13

CDR3 DNA: TGCGCCAGCAGCCAAGTCCCGGGACAGGGCCCCGGGGAGCTGTTTTTT
CDR3 protein: CASSQVPGQGPGELFF
D gene: TRBD1
clone size: few
J gene: TRBJ2-2
V gene: TRBV4-1
CDR3 length: 16

CDR3 DNA: TGTGCCAGCAGCTTAAGGGGGACAGATCAGCCCCAGCATTTT
CDR3 protein: CASSLRGTDQPQHF
D gene: TRBD1
clone size: NA
J gene: TRBJ1-5
V gene: TRBV7-2
CDR3 length: 14

CDR3 DNA: TGTGCCAGCAGCTCGAACGACAGGGGCGAGCAGTACTTC
CDR3 protein: CASSSNDRGEQYF
D gene: TRBD1
clone size: NA
J gene: TRBJ2-7
V gene: TRBV7-3
CDR3 length: 13

CDR3 DNA: TGCAGTGCCGAGGTCCGGCAGGTTGATCAGCCCCAGCATTTT
CDR3 protein: CSAEVRQVDQPQHF
D gene: NA
clone size: few
J gene: TRBJ1-5
V gene: TRBV20-1
CDR3 length: 14

CDR3 DNA: TGTGCCAGCAGCTACCCACCGGGGTCTAGCGGGGGGGACACAGATACGCAGTATTTT
CDR3 protein: CASSYPPGSSGGDTDTQYF
D gene: TRBD2
clone size: many
J gene: TRBJ2-3
V gene: TRBV5-4
CDR3 length: 19

CDR3 DNA: TGTGCCAGCAGTTTATCAGGGGCGGAAGATACGCAGTATTTT
CDR3 protein: CASSLSGAEDTQYF
D gene: NA
clone size: few
J gene: TRBJ2-3
V gene: TRBV12-3/TRBV12-4
CDR3 length: 14

CDR3 DNA: TGCAGTGCTGTAGCGGGGGGTCCATTTGAGACAGATACGCAGTATTTT
CDR3 protein: CSAVAGGPFETDTQYF
D gene: TRBD2
clone size: NA
J gene: TRBJ2-3
V gene: TRBV20-1
CDR3 length: 16

CDR3 DNA: TGTGCCAGCAGCCCCCAATCTGGAAACACCATATATTTT
CDR3 protein: CASSPQSGNTIYF
D gene: NA
clone size: many
J gene: TRBJ1-3
V gene: TRBV7-2
CDR3 length: 13

CDR3 DNA: TGCGCCAGCAGCTTGGCCTCCAGGGACGAGCAGTACTTC
CDR3 protein: CASSLASRDEQYF
D gene: NA
clone size: NA
J gene: TRBJ2-7
V gene: TRBV5-1
CDR3 length: 13

CDR3 DNA: TGCAGCGTTTCCCGGGGAACCTACGAGCAGTACTTC
CDR3 protein: CSVSRGTYEQYF
D gene: NA
clone size: NA
J gene: TRBJ2-7
V gene: TRBV29-1
CDR3 length: 12

CDR3 DNA: TGTGCCAGCAGTGGAGGGACTAGCGGGACCTGGGACATTCAGTACTTC
CDR3 protein: CASSGGTSGTWDIQYF
D gene: TRBD2
clone size: NA
J gene: TRBJ2-4
V gene: TRBV6-1
CDR3 length: 16

CDR3 DNA: TGCGCCAGCAGCCATCCGGGGGCCTACGAGCAGTACTTC
CDR3 protein: CASSHPGAYEQYF
D gene: NA
clone size: NA
J gene: TRBJ2-7
V gene: TRBV4-1
CDR3 length: 13